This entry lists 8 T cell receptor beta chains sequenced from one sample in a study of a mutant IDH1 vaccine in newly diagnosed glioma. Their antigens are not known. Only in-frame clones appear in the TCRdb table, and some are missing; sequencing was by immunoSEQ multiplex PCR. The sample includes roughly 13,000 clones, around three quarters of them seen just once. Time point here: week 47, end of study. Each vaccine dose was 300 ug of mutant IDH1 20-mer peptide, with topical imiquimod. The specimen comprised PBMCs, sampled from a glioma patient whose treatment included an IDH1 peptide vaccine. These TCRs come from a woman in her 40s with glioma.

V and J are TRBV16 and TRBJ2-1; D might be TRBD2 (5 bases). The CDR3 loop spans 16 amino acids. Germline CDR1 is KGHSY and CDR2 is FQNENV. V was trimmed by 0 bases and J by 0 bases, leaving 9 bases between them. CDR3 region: CASSQSPSGSYNEQFF. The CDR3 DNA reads TGTGCCAGCAGCCAATCCCCCAGCGGCTCCTACAATGAGCAGTTCTTC.

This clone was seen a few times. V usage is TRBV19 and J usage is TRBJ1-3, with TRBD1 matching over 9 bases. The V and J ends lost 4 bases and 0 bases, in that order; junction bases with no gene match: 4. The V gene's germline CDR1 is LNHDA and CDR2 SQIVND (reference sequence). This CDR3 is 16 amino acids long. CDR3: CASSTGTGTSGNTIYF. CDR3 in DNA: TGTGCCAGTAGTACCGGGACAGGGACCTCTGGAAACACCATATATTTT. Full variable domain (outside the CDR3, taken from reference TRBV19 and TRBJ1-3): DGGITQSPKYLFRKEGQNVTLSCEQNLNHDAMYWYRQDPGQGLRLIYYSQIVNDFQKGDIAEGYSVSREKKESFPLTVTSAQKNPTAFYLCASSTGTGTSGNTIYFGEGSWLTVV.

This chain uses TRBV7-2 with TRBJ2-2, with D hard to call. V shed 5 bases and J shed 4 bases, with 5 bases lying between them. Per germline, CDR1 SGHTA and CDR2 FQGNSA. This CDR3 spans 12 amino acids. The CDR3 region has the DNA TGTGCCAGCAGCCCGAGCACCGGGGAGCTGTTTTTT. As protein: CASSPSTGELFF.

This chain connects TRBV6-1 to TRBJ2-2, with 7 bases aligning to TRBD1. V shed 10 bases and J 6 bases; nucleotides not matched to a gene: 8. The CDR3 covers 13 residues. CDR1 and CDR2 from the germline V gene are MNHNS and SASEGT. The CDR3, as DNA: TGTGCCACAATTACCCAGGGGGCCGGGGAGCTGTTTTTT. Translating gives CATITQGAGELFF.

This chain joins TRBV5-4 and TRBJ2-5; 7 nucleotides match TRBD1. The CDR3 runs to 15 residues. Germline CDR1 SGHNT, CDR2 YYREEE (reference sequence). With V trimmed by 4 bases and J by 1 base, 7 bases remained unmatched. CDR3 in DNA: TGTGCCAGCAGCGTGCCTCGGACAGGCCAAGAGACCCAGTACTTC. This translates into CASSVPRTGQETQYF.

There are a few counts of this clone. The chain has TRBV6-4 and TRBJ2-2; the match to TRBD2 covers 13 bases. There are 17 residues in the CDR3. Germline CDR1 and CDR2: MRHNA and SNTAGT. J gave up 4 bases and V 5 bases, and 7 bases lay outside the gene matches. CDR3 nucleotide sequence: TGTGCCAGCAGTAGGACTAGCGGGAGTCGGGGCACCGGGGAGCTGTTTTTT. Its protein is CASSRTSGSRGTGELFF.

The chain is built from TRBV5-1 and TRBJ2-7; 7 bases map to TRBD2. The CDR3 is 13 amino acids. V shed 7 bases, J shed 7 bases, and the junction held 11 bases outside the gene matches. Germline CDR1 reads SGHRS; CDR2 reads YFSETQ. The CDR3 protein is CASGTTTVGEQYF. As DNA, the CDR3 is TGCGCCAGCGGGACTACGACCGTTGGGGAGCAGTACTTC.

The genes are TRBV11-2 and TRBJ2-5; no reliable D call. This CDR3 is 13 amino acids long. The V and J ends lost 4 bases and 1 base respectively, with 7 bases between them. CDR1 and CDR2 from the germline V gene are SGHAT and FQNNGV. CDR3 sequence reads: CASSSDIQETQYF. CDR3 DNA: TGTGCCAGCAGCTCTGACATCCAAGAGACCCAGTACTTC.